This T cell receptor beta chain was sequenced for a study of shared clonotypes between healthy human individuals. Turning to the study itself: A donor's plate count was three for CD4 naive and three for CD4 memory; CD8 naive had two and CD8 memory one. Study-level findings and limits: Memory subsets had estimated richness that was generally smaller than that of naive subsets. With a handful of donors compared, around 5% of naive CD4 clonotypes were shared.

A note on this clone: Its antigen is not identified.

J lost 5 bases, V lost 5 bases, and 7 bases had no gene match. The CDR3 has 14 amino acids. Germline V gives CDR1 PRHDT, CDR2 FYEKMQ (reference sequence). The sorted-subset replicate PCRs were given about 210 ng DNA, which is 25,000 to 35,000 T cell genomes. Repertoires were generated with immunoSEQ multiplex PCR, while TCRdb's copy carries only in-frame clones and drops some. The sample holds almost 700,000 clones, just over 90% seen once. Terminally differentiated effector memory CD45RA+ cells were excluded from the naive CD8 cells, which were CD45RO-negative and positively selected for CCR7. The sequence was collected from a man aged 25 to 45 in good health. The chain joins TRBV13 to TRBJ1-2; 8 nucleotides match TRBD1. Sequenced sample: naive CD8+ T cells sorted from blood. The CDR3 DNA follows: TGTGCCAGCAGCGAAGTCGGGACAGGATATGGCTACACCTTC. Translating gives CASSEVGTGYGYTF.